Following are 21 T cell receptor beta chains from one sample sequenced in a study of blood T cell repertoires in COVID-19. Some clones are missing from TCRdb's copy, which holds only in-frame ones; the method was immunoSEQ multiplex PCR. The profile covers under 250,000 clones, with around 83% appearing a single time and 5.2% taken by the ten largest. The material sequenced was peripheral blood. The receptor set was obtained from an older woman with COVID-19, enrolled during active disease.

The CDR3, as DNA: TGTGCCAGCAGCCACCCCGGAGGGGCAGCTTTCTTT. This sequence encodes CASSHPGGAAFF. The J gene is TRBJ1-1, the V gene TRBV7-9, with D possibly matching TRBD1 (5 bases). V was pared by 5 bases and J by 10 bases, with 14 bases between. The germline V gene encodes CDR1 SEHNR and CDR2 FQNEAQ (reference sequence). The CDR3 is made up of 12 amino acids.

This clone was picked up a small number of times. The V gene is TRBV2, the J gene TRBJ2-5; 11 positions match TRBD1. CDR3 length: 13 residues. Germline CDR1 SNHLY, CDR2 FYNNEI. Trimming cost V 3 bases and J 13 bases; bases outside gene matches: 7. As DNA, the CDR3 is TGTGCCAGCAGTGAGCTGGACAGGGGGCTGAGGTACTTC. Translated, it gives CASSELDRGLRYF.

This clone was detected once. This chain joins TRBV9 and TRBJ2-7; 7 bases align to TRBD2. The germline gives CDR1 SGDLS, CDR2 YYNGEE. This CDR3 comprises 16 residues. After removal of 3 bases from V and 2 bases from J, the junction contained 11 bases not matched to a gene. The CDR3 DNA is TGTGCCAGCAGCGCAGACCTAGCGGCGGGAACCTACGAGCAGTACTTC. Translated: CASSADLAAGTYEQYF.

The J gene is TRBJ1-1, the V gene TRBV7-2; D call uncertain. Germline V gene sequence: CDR1 SGHTA, CDR2 FQGNSA. V dropped 3 bases and J dropped 4 bases, with 12 bases sitting between them. The CDR3 is 14 residues long. CDR3 residues: CASSLVALSTEAFF. DNA for the CDR3: TGTGCCAGCAGCTTGGTAGCTTTGAGCACTGAAGCTTTCTTT.

The rearrangement links TRBV19 to TRBJ1-6; 9 positions agree with TRBD1. This CDR3 has 15 amino acids. With V trimmed by 6 bases and J by 5 bases, 5 bases remained unmatched. The V gene's germline CDR1 is LNHDA and CDR2 SQIVND (reference sequence). Written as DNA, the CDR3 is TGTGCCAGTAGCCCGGGACAGGGAAATAATTCACCCCTCCACTTT. It encodes CASSPGQGNNSPLHF.

The chain employs TRBV18 and TRBJ1-6; D perhaps matches TRBD1 (5 bases). V dropped 5 bases and J dropped 9 bases, with 14 bases sitting between them. The CDR3 is 14 amino acids. CDR1 and CDR2 (germline): KGHSH, LQKENI. CDR3 region: CASSTTAGVSPLHF. Here the CDR3 DNA reads TGTGCCAGCTCAACGACAGCGGGGGTTTCACCCCTCCACTTT.

This sequence joins TRBV7-2 and TRBJ2-3, with a weak D call TRBD2 (6 bases). The germline V gene has CDR1 SGHTA and CDR2 FQGNSA. This CDR3 is 13 amino acids long. The V end lost 8 bases, the J end lost 6 bases, and 15 bases lay between the germline ends. Here the CDR3 reads CASLRRVGDTQYF. The CDR3 region has the DNA TGTGCCAGCCTAAGGAGGGTCGGGGATACGCAGTATTTT.

The J gene is TRBJ2-3, the V gene TRBV27; no clear D gene. V lost 5 bases and J 3 bases, leaving 9 bases between the germline ends. This CDR3 is 13 amino acids long. In germline, CDR1 is MNHEY, CDR2 SMNVEV (reference sequence). As DNA, the CDR3 is TGTGCCAGCAGTCCTCCCGGGACAGATACGCAGTATTTT. As protein: CASSPPGTDTQYF.

The chain carries TRBV28 and TRBJ1-6; tentative D call: TRBD1 (6 bases). The CDR3 sequence is 15 residues long. V lost 4 bases, J lost 9 bases, and 16 bases lay in between. Germline loops: CDR1 MDHEN, CDR2 SYDVKM. DNA of the CDR3: TGTGCCAGCAGTTCACCTGACAGGCTCCGTTCACCCCTCCACTTT. Protein product: CASSSPDRLRSPLHF.

The chain couples TRBV7-2 to TRBJ2-1; TRBD2 matches at 7 bases. Per germline, CDR1 SGHTA and CDR2 FQGNSA. V lost 1 base to trimming and J lost 1 base; unmatched junction nucleotides: 7. This CDR3 has 17 amino acids. This CDR3 is CASSLDGRARSYNEQFF. In DNA form, the CDR3 reads TGTGCCAGCAGCTTAGATGGGAGGGCCAGGTCCTACAATGAGCAGTTCTTC.

The J gene is TRBJ1-1, the V gene TRBV18; 8 bases match TRBD1. Germline V lookup: CDR1 KGHSH, CDR2 LQKENI. The junction had 5 bases not matched to a gene; V was cut back by 3 bases and J by 5 bases. This CDR3 has 14 residues. The chain's CDR3 is CASSPLDRETEAFF. CDR3 DNA sequence: TGTGCCAGCTCACCCTTGGACAGGGAAACTGAAGCTTTCTTT.

In its sample, this clone was seen once. The V gene is TRBV5-1, the J gene TRBJ2-1; 13 positions agree with TRBD2. Germline V gives CDR1 SGHRS, CDR2 YFSETQ. The CDR3 has 15 residues. The V segment lost 0 bases and the J segment 9 bases; nucleotides outside the gene matches: 3. The chain's CDR3 is CASSLGTSGSSEQFF. CDR3 coding DNA: TGCGCCAGCAGCTTGGGGACTAGCGGGAGTTCTGAGCAGTTCTTC.

CDR3 in amino acids: CSASRQNTEAFF. Here the CDR3 DNA reads TGCAGTGCTAGTCGACAGAACACTGAAGCTTTCTTT. The chain is built from TRBV20-1 and TRBJ1-1; D remains unclear. With 3 bases removed from V and 1 base from J, the gap between germline ends came to 6 bases. The germline gives CDR1 DFQATT, CDR2 SNEGSKA (reference sequence). This CDR3 region has 12 residues.

The chain carries TRBV7-8 and TRBJ1-5; 9 bases match TRBD1. The germline V gene has CDR1 SGHVS and CDR2 FQNEAQ. V trimming: 2 bases; J trimming: 3 bases; junction bases outside the gene matches: 8. This CDR3 contains 17 residues. DNA for the CDR3: TGTGCCAGCAGCTTATACCCGGGACAGGGAGCCAATCAGCCCCAGCATTTT. Translation gives CASSLYPGQGANQPQHF.

The genes are TRBV30 and TRBJ2-2; no definite D call. The V gene's germline CDR1 is GTSNPN and CDR2 SVGIG (reference sequence). Trimming left V 5 bases short and J 5 bases short, with 6 bases between. The CDR3 contains 11 residues. Here the CDR3 DNA reads TGTGCCTGGGCCAGGACCGGGGAGCTGTTTTTT. Protein product: CAWARTGELFF.

This clone appeared once. J is TRBJ2-1 and V is TRBV11-2; TRBD2 matches 14 bases. CDR1 and CDR2 (germline): SGHAT, FQNNGV. The CDR3 totals 14 residues. Losses at the gene ends were 7 bases for V and 6 bases for J; bases not matched to a gene: 2. CDR3 amino acids: CASTGTSGSNEQFF. The CDR3 bases are TGTGCCAGCACCGGGACTAGCGGGAGCAATGAGCAGTTCTTC.

The chain uses TRBV5-6 and TRBJ2-7, with TRBD1 matching 10 bases. The CDR3 has 15 amino acids. With 4 bases clipped from V and 6 bases from J, the junction kept 10 bases outside the gene matches. Per germline, CDR1 SGHDT and CDR2 YYEEEE. The CDR3 sequence: CASSVESGQGTEQYF. In DNA, the CDR3 is TGTGCCAGCAGCGTGGAGTCGGGACAGGGGACCGAGCAGTACTTC.

This chain links TRBV19 with TRBJ1-1, with a tentative D call TRBD1 (5 bases). V lost 6 bases, J lost 1 base, and 9 bases lay in between. In germline, CDR1 is LNHDA, CDR2 SQIVND (reference sequence). CDR3 length: 13 amino acids. CDR3 sequence (DNA): TGTGCCAGTAGGCAACAGGAGAACACTGAAGCTTTCTTT. Translating it yields CASRQQENTEAFF.

The chain combines TRBV30 with TRBJ1-2; D is perhaps TRBD1 (5 bases). The V gene's germline CDR1 is GTSNPN and CDR2 SVGIG (reference sequence). V lost 2 bases and J 0 bases, leaving 19 bases between the germline ends. The CDR3 is made up of 17 amino acids. The CDR3 DNA reads as TGTGCCTGGAGTTCTATCCGGGACTTAAAGCCTAACTATGGCTACACCTTC. Protein product: CAWSSIRDLKPNYGYTF.

CDR3 DNA sequence: TGTGCCAGCAGCCAAGATGACGGAGTCGCGCAGCCCCAGCATTTT. Translating it yields CASSQDDGVAQPQHF. The chain combines TRBV3-1 (or the pseudogene TRBV3-2) with TRBJ1-5; D is unresolved. The CDR3 covers 15 residues. Germline CDR1 and CDR2: LGHDT and YNNKEL (reference sequence). V gave up 0 bases and J gave up 7 bases, with 13 bases separating them.

This clone has more than one count but fewer than ten. This chain links TRBV6-2 or TRBV6-3 with TRBJ2-7, with D perhaps matching TRBD1 (6 bases). The V and J ends lost 2 bases and 6 bases respectively, with 8 bases between them. Germline values: CDR1 MNHEY, CDR2 SVGEGT. The CDR3 is made up of 12 amino acids. The CDR3 DNA follows: TGTGCCAGCAGTTACGTGGGGGCCGAGCAGTACTTC. Protein: CASSYVGAEQYF.